The 25 T cell receptor beta chains below were found in one sample sequenced in a study of cytomegalovirus exposure and HLA in healthy donors. In the PCR, 60 Vbeta and 13 Jbeta primers were used. Sequenced by immunoSEQ multiplex PCR; TCRdb stores in-frame clones only, minus some. This table has about 160,000 clones, roughly 85% appearing once. Sequencing was done on a sample of PBMCs. The receptors stem from a male donor in good health and CMV-seropositive.

The genes are TRBV27 and TRBJ2-7; weak D call: TRBD2 (5 bases). Trimming shortened V by 8 bases and J by 3 bases, and 17 bases separated the two germline ends. Germline V gene sequence: CDR1 MNHEY, CDR2 SMNVEV (reference sequence). The CDR3 totals 14 residues. The DNA for the CDR3 is TGTGCCAGCTCCCGGGGAAACCTACACTACGAGCAGTACTTC. Residues: CASSRGNLHYEQYF.

The rearrangement joins TRBV7-9 to TRBJ1-2; TRBD1 is a possible D gene (6 bases). This CDR3 has 15 residues. Germline CDR1 reads SEHNR; CDR2 reads FQNEAQ (reference sequence). Trimming took 2 bases from V and 3 from J, leaving 13 bases between them. CDR3 sequence: CASSLNSRGYYGYTF. Here the CDR3 DNA reads TGTGCCAGCAGCTTAAATTCAAGGGGGTACTATGGCTACACCTTC.

The chain couples TRBV7-9 to TRBJ1-4; 8 nucleotides agree with TRBD1. The CDR3 length is 17 residues. Germline CDR1 and CDR2: SEHNR and FQNEAQ (reference sequence). The V and J ends lost 6 bases and 3 bases, in that order; junction bases with no gene match: 12. In DNA form, the CDR3 reads TGTGCCAGCAGATTTGGACAGGGAGAAGGGGCTAATGAAAAACTGTTTTTT. Translating it yields CASRFGQGEGANEKLFF.

V gene TRBV30 combines with J gene TRBJ2-7, with D tentatively TRBD2 (6 bases). Germline V CDR1 and CDR2: GTSNPN, SVGIG (reference sequence). This CDR3 region has 14 residues. The germline V and J ends were trimmed by 4 bases and 4 bases, with 17 bases remaining between them. CDR3 DNA sequence: TGTGCCTGGACACGGGACTCCCGCCGTTACGAGCAGTACTTC. Translated: CAWTRDSRRYEQYF.

The chain joins TRBV6-5 to TRBJ2-1, with a possible D match to TRBD1 (6 bases). Deletions cut 4 bases from V and 3 bases from J, with 13 bases between. CDR3 size: 15 residues. Germline V lookup: CDR1 MNHEY, CDR2 SVGAGI. DNA of the CDR3: TGTGCCAGCAGTTTGGCAGGGGATGACTACAATGAGCAGTTCTTC. This translates into CASSLAGDDYNEQFF.

The chain combines TRBV29-1 with TRBJ1-1; no reliable D call. Germline CDR1 SQVTM, CDR2 ANQGSEA. Trimming left V 6 bases short and J 1 base short, with 15 bases between. The CDR3 covers 14 residues. Written as DNA, the CDR3 is TGCAGCGTCGGGGAGGGCGGCTCGAACACTGAAGCTTTCTTT. It is translated as CSVGEGGSNTEAFF.

The V and J genes are TRBV5-1 and TRBJ1-2; 9 bases line up with TRBD1. The CDR3 runs to 15 residues. Germline assignment: CDR1 SGHRS and CDR2 YFSETQ. Germline trimming cut 0 bases from V and 5 bases from J; bases unmatched to any gene: 5. CDR3 nucleotides: TGCGCCAGCAGCTTGGGACAGGGGGACCCATATGGCTACACCTTC. As protein: CASSLGQGDPYGYTF. The entire variable domain, with the rest obtained from reference TRBV5-1 and TRBJ1-2, is as follows: KAGVTQTPRYLIKTRGQQVTLSCSPISGHRSVSWYQQTPGQGLQFLFEYFSETQRNKGNFPGRFSGRQFSNSRSEMNVSTLELGDSALYLCASSLGQGDPYGYTFGSGTRLTVV.

This clone was counted between two and nine times. The chain uses TRBV6-1 and TRBJ1-4; tentative D call: TRBD1 (6 bases). The V end lost 6 bases, the J end lost 8 bases, and 16 bases lay between the germline ends. The CDR3 spans 14 residues. CDR1 and CDR2 (germline): MNHNS, SASEGT. CDR3 in amino acids: CASSSGLRGEKLFF. CDR3 in DNA: TGTGCCAGCAGCTCAGGGCTCAGGGGCGAAAAACTGTTTTTT.

The rearrangement links TRBV7-2 to TRBJ1-2, with TRBD1 identical over 7 bases. CDR1 and CDR2 (germline): SGHTA, FQGNSA. This CDR3 is built from 15 residues. The CDR3 region is CVNRLGGGGDYGYTF. CDR3 nucleotides: TGTGTGAACCGGTTAGGCGGAGGGGGCGACTATGGCTACACCTTC.

The gene calls are TRBV7-2 and TRBJ2-3; D call uncertain. The germline V and J ends were trimmed by 4 bases and 4 bases, with 9 bases remaining between them. Germline lookup yields CDR1 SGHTA and CDR2 FQGNSA. The CDR3 has 13 amino acids. The CDR3 nucleotides are TGTGCCAGCAGCTCAGGCAAGGCAGATACGCAGTATTTT. It specifies CASSSGKADTQYF.

The V gene is TRBV14, the J gene TRBJ2-2; 7 positions match TRBD2. Looked up from germline, CDR1 is SGHDN and CDR2 is FVKESK. The length of the CDR3 is 14 residues. V shed 8 bases and J 2 bases; nucleotides not matched to a gene: 5. The chain's CDR3 is CASSSGANTGELFF. The CDR3 DNA reads TGTGCCAGCTCGAGCGGGGCTAACACCGGGGAGCTGTTTTTT.

This clone was counted between two and nine times. This sequence joins TRBV18 and TRBJ1-6; 11 nucleotides line up with TRBD1. V gave up 1 base and J gave up 8 bases; unmatched junction bases: 13. Germline-derived CDR1 and CDR2 are KGHSH and LQKENI. The CDR3 loop spans 19 amino acids. CDR3 sequence: CASSPRAADRGRGDSPLHF. The DNA for the CDR3 is TGTGCCAGCTCACCACGGGCCGCGGACAGGGGGCGCGGAGATTCACCCCTCCACTTT.

This clone occurred once. V is TRBV27 and J is TRBJ2-1; a weak D match, TRBD2 (6 bases). V lost 5 bases, J lost 5 bases, and 16 bases lay in between. The CDR3 is 15 amino acids. Germline loops: CDR1 MNHEY, CDR2 SMNVEV (reference sequence). The CDR3 nucleotides are TGTGCCAGCAGTAGGCCACCGGGGGTTAACAATGAGCAGTTCTTC. It codes for CASSRPPGVNNEQFF.

The chain has TRBV7-7 and TRBJ2-7; the D gene is possibly TRBD1 (6 bases). CDR3 length: 14 amino acids. Trimming took off 3 bases at V and 6 bases at J, with 15 bases between the two ends. Germline assignment: CDR1 SSHAT and CDR2 FNYEAQ (reference sequence). This CDR3 reads CASSLTEQGREQYF. CDR3 nucleotide sequence: TGTGCCAGCAGCTTGACGGAACAGGGACGCGAGCAGTACTTC.

V usage is TRBV7-6 and J usage is TRBJ2-5; 8 bases match TRBD2. This CDR3 is 14 amino acids long. Germline CDR1 is SGHVS and CDR2 is FNYEAQ. J lost 10 bases, V lost 5 bases, and 12 bases had no gene match. CDR3 DNA sequence: TGTGCCAGCAGCCCCCGAAACGGGAGGGCCGACCAGTACTTC. As protein: CASSPRNGRADQYF.

The chain couples TRBV5-1 to TRBJ2-3; 8 positions agree with TRBD2. The CDR3 has 14 residues. Per the germline V gene, CDR1 is SGHRS and CDR2 is YFSETQ. V shed 7 bases and J 4 bases; nucleotides not matched to a gene: 8. Here the CDR3 DNA reads TGCGCCAGCGAGGGCGGGAGGCTCGCAGATACGCAGTATTTT. As protein: CASEGGRLADTQYF. The full variable domain, its missing parts supplied by reference TRBV5-1 and TRBJ2-3, is KAGVTQTPRYLIKTRGQQVTLSCSPISGHRSVSWYQQTPGQGLQFLFEYFSETQRNKGNFPGRFSGRQFSNSRSEMNVSTLELGDSALYLCASEGGRLADTQYFGPGTRLTVL.

The rearrangement links TRBV19 to TRBJ1-1; D ambiguous. Trimming took off 5 bases at V and 7 bases at J, with 11 bases between the two ends. Germline CDR1 is LNHDA and CDR2 is SQIVND (reference sequence). This CDR3 has 12 residues. CDR3 nucleotides: TGTGCCAGTAGTCCCGCGGCTCGTGAAGCTTTCTTT. This encodes CASSPAAREAFF.

The V call is TRBV28, the J call TRBJ2-7; 9 positions agree with TRBD1. CDR3 length: 14 residues. Trimming removed 3 bases from V and 4 bases from J; junction bases left unmatched: 4. Looked up from germline, CDR1 is MDHEN and CDR2 is SYDVKM. The CDR3 here is CASSLTGGIYEQYF. CDR3 coding DNA: TGTGCCAGCAGTTTGACAGGGGGGATTTACGAGCAGTACTTC.

This rearrangement joins TRBV4-3 to TRBJ1-6, with 8 bases matching TRBD1. J was trimmed by 8 bases and V by 1 base; bases with no gene match: 7. The length of the CDR3 is 16 residues. Germline lookup yields CDR1 LGHNA and CDR2 YSLEER. The CDR3: CASSQAPQGAHSPLHF. The CDR3 DNA reads TGCGCCAGCAGCCAAGCCCCCCAGGGGGCGCATTCACCCCTCCACTTT.

CDR3 DNA: TGTGCCATCAGTGTCGGACAGGGTTCGGGGGAGACCCAGTACTTC. This translates into CAISVGQGSGETQYF. The chain uses TRBV10-3 and TRBJ2-5, with 8 bases identical to TRBD1. This CDR3 comprises 15 residues. Germline loops: CDR1 ENHRY, CDR2 SYGVKD. Trimming took 4 bases from V and 5 from J; bases not matched to a gene: 9.

The gene calls are TRBV7-2 and TRBJ1-6; D not certain. Germline loops: CDR1 SGHTA, CDR2 FQGNSA. The CDR3 covers 12 residues. Trimming took 5 bases from V and 3 from J, leaving 2 bases between them. This CDR3 reads CASSLYNSPLHF. The CDR3 bases are TGTGCCAGCAGCCTCTATAATTCACCCCTCCACTTT.

The V and J genes are TRBV2 and TRBJ1-6; the D is unclear. The CDR3 is 11 amino acids. The ends were cut back, 10 bases at V and 11 bases at J, with 12 bases in the middle. The V gene's germline CDR1 is SNHLY and CDR2 FYNNEI. CDR3 loop: CATSRGAPLHF. CDR3 coding DNA: TGTGCCACTAGTCGCGGGGCACCCCTCCACTTT. The entire variable domain, with the rest obtained from reference TRBV2 and TRBJ1-6, is as follows: EPEVTQTPSHQVTQMGQEVILRCVPISNHLYFYWYRQILGQKVEFLVSFYNNEISEKSEIFDDQFSVERPDGSNFTLKIRSTKLEDSAMYFCATSRGAPLHFGNGTRLTVT.

This chain uses TRBV6-1 with TRBJ1-3; TRBD1 is a possible D gene (5 bases). Deletions cut 2 bases from V and 2 bases from J, with 10 bases between. The CDR3 loop spans 15 amino acids. Germline CDR1 reads MNHNS; CDR2 reads SASEGT. The CDR3 region has the DNA TGTGCCAGCAGTGAATGGGGGGTTACTGGAAACACCATATATTTT. This gives the protein CASSEWGVTGNTIYF.

The chain links TRBV19 to TRBJ2-1; TRBD2 matches at 11 bases. Germline V gene lookup returns CDR1 LNHDA and CDR2 SQIVND (reference sequence). The trim removed 6 bases at V and 7 bases at J, leaving 2 bases unmatched. The length of the CDR3 is 13 residues. CDR3 DNA sequence: TGTGCCAGTAGACTAGCGGGAGAGAATGAGCAGTTCTTC. Translating gives CASRLAGENEQFF.

This sequence joins TRBV19 and TRBJ1-5; D gene ambiguous. Trimming pared 5 bases from V and 4 bases from J, leaving 9 bases between. Germline V gene sequence: CDR1 LNHDA, CDR2 SQIVND (reference sequence). The CDR3 is 13 residues long. CDR3 coding DNA: TGTGCCAGTAGTGCCCAGAGGAATCAGCCCCAGCATTTT. Protein sequence: CASSAQRNQPQHF.